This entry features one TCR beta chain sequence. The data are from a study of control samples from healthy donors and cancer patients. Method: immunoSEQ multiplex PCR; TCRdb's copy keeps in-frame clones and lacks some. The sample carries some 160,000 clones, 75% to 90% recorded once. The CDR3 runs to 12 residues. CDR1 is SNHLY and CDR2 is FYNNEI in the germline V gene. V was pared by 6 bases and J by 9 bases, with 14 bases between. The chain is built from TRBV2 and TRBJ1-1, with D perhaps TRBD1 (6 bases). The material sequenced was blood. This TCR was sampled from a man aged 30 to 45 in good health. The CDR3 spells CASSEVGDKAFF. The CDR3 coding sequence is TGTGCCAGCAGCGAGGTGGGGGACAAAGCTTTCTTT. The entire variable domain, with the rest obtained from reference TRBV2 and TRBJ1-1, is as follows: EPEVTQTPSHQVTQMGQEVILRCVPISNHLYFYWYRQILGQKVEFLVSFYNNEISEKSEIFDDQFSVERPDGSNFTLKIRSTKLEDSAMYFCASSEVGDKAFFGQGTRLTVV.